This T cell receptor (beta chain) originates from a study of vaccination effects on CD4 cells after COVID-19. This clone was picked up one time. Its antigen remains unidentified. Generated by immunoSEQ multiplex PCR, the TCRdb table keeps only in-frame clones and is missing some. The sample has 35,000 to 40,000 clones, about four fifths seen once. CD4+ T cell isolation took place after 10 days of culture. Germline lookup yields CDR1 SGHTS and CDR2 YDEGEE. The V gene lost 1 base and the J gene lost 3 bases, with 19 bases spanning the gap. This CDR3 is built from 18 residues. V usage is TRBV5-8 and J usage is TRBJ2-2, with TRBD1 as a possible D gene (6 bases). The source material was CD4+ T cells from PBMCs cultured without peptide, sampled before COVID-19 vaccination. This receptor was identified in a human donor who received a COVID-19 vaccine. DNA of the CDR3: TGTGCCAGCAGCTTGTTCCTTGGGGCAGGGGCATACACCGGGGAGCTGTTTTTT. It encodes CASSLFLGAGAYTGELFF. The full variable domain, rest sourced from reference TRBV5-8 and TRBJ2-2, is EAGVTQSPTHLIKTRGQQATLRCSPISGHTSVYWYQQALGLGLQFLLWYDEGEERNRGNFPPRFSGRQFPNYSSELNVNALELEDSALYLCASSLFLGAGAYTGELFFGEGSRLTVL.